These T cell receptor beta chains were read from a single sample in a study of liver allograft versus peripheral blood T cells. One entry per CDR3 protein, called by TCRdb with MiXCR from the reads. Among some 9,000 distinct CDR3 sequences, 16% were seen once, and the ten largest hold less than 2%. The receptor source for this set is a human patient who had a liver transplant. Part of the T cells may come from the graft donor. CDR3s include the opening cysteine and the closing phenylalanine or tryptophan.

cdr3_aa	v_call	j_call
CASSYKGLPNQPQHF	TRBV6-2/TRBV6-3	TRBJ1-5
CATSDENPLHQPQHF	TRBV24-1	TRBJ1-5
CASSYDGSSELFF	TRBV6-6	TRBJ1-4
CASRDLTGGNSPLHF	TRBV2	TRBJ1-6
CASSLGRTGGSPLHF	TRBV11-2	TRBJ1-6
CASSPRSGQPQHF	TRBV19	TRBJ1-5
CSARDLGQGDYGYTF	TRBV20-1	TRBJ1-2
CATSDPSDSLNEQFF	TRBV24-1	TRBJ2-1
CASSPRGDGYTF	TRBV6-6	TRBJ1-2
CATSDGGNEKLFF	TRBV19	TRBJ1-4
CASSAGTGTTEAFF	TRBV6-6	TRBJ1-1